The clone carrying this T cell receptor (beta chain) was found a few times. Its specificity is unknown. The sample comes from a study of T cells after yellow fever vaccination. Study results and limitations: The secondary response peaked faster, at day 5 versus 15, but was weaker. Reappearance after the booster was observed for most primary-vaccination clones (96% CD4, roughly 90% CD8).

Per the germline V gene, CDR1 is SEHNR and CDR2 is FQNEAQ (reference sequence). The CDR3 length is 11 residues. The V and J ends lost 4 bases and 5 bases respectively, with 5 bases between them. A 5'RACE template-switching step, the method used to make TCR cDNA, added a universal primer site and UMIs. One entry per CDR3 protein, called by TCRdb with MiXCR from the 5' RACE reads. The sample has around 50,000 distinct CDR3 sequences, 7.4% seen once. This sample comprised CD8+ T cells sorted from PBMCs, obtained around 16 days after the first yellow fever vaccination. This clonotype was obtained from a man younger than 30 who received the YFV17D yellow fever vaccine. The J gene is TRBJ1-2, the V gene TRBV7-9; D gene ambiguous. The CDR3 sequence is CASSSGYGYTF. The CDR3 bases are TGTGCCAGCAGCTCCGGGTATGGCTACACCTTC.